These 3 T cell receptor beta chains originate from one sample sequenced in a study of blood T cells in healthy people across ages. It was with a sample-barcoded 5' primer and a J-beta primer mix that a second PCR of roughly 7 to 11 cycles was run. TCRdb re-called the 5' RACE reads with MiXCR, one entry per CDR3 protein. The sample comprises about 1.8 million distinct CDR3 sequences, around half of which are singletons, and approximately 2% rests with the top ten. Sequenced: blood. The receptor source for this set is a woman between 40 and 55 years old in good health.

On this clonotype itself: Likely a read error: the CDR3 ends without its conserved phenylalanine or tryptophan. The chain uses TRBV7-2 and TRBJ1-6; D is undetermined. V shed 4 bases and J shed 12 bases, with 10 bases lying between them. This CDR3 comprises 12 residues. In germline, CDR1 is SGHTA, CDR2 FQGNSA. Here the CDR3 DNA reads TGTGCCAGCAGCTCCCGACCCGAACCCCTCCACGTT. Protein product: CASSSRPEPLHV.

The chain has TRBV30 and TRBJ1-2, with D perhaps TRBD1 (6 bases). V was shortened by 0 bases and J by 8 bases, with 16 bases between the two germline ends. Germline V gives CDR1 GTSNPN, CDR2 SVGIG (reference sequence). This CDR3 has 14 amino acids. The CDR3 is CAWSVPGTRDGYTF. CDR3 nucleotides: TGTGCCTGGAGTGTGCCCGGGACAAGGGACGGCTACACCTTC.

The V call is TRBV10-3, the J call TRBJ2-3, with 7 bases matching TRBD1. This CDR3 region has 15 residues. Germline CDR1 ENHRY, CDR2 SYGVKD. Trimming at V came to 3 bases and at J to 2 bases, leaving 5 bases not matched to a gene. The CDR3 bases are TGTGCCATCAGTGACTCGGACAGGCCCACAGATACGCAGTATTTT. Encoded protein: CAISDSDRPTDTQYF.